The clone carrying this T cell receptor beta chain was seen at least ten times. The antigen remains unidentified. TCRalpha and TCRbeta libraries used 5'RACE with constant-segment primers and UMIs. TCRdb reprocessed the 5' RACE reads with MiXCR, giving one entry per CDR3 protein. The repertoire has about 360,000 distinct CDR3 sequences, roughly 13% of them found once; the top ten carry about a fifth. The source of the sample is a study of T-cell memory formation after mild COVID-19. The overall study: Each donor largely had its own TCR clusters.

Overall study results and limits: Within pre-infection memory, some responding clones were found, suggesting cross-reactive memory joined. Contracting CD4+ clones sat mainly in CM and EM; CD8+ in EMRA.

Germline V CDR1 and CDR2: KGHSH, LQKENI. The CDR3 extends over 13 amino acids. Trimming removed 2 bases at V and 11 bases at J, with 14 bases between. The chain links TRBV18 to TRBJ2-3; D assignment may be TRBD1 or TRBD2 (5 bases each). This clonotype was obtained from a man younger than 35 who had mild COVID-19 (a few samples of this study predate the infection). Cell type and time point are not known. Sequenced sample: PBMCs or a T cell subset sorted from them (not recorded which). The CDR3, as DNA: TGTGCCAGCTCACCAGCCGGGACCCCGATGCAGTATTTT. Its translation is CASSPAGTPMQYF.